The clone carrying this T cell receptor beta chain was observed a few times. This sample was included in a study of blood T cell repertoires in COVID-19. Across the study: COVID-19 samples from acute and convalescent phases originated in the United States, Italy and Spain.

The J segment lost 8 bases and the V segment lost 3 bases, leaving 5 bases of the junction unmatched. Per the germline V gene, CDR1 is SGHDT and CDR2 is YYEEEE. This CDR3 has 12 amino acids. As handled by the study authors: Scientists estimated how many nucleated cells there were by amplifying reference gene primers. Libraries were prepared by immunoSEQ multiplex PCR; TCRdb keeps only in-frame clonotypes and omits some of them. The V and J calls and clone size come from that table; D and trimming were worked out from the DNA. The sample gives 95,000 to 130,000 clones, approximately 82% of which show up once; less than 8% is in the top ten.

This TCR was sampled from a man aged 65-85 years with active or convalescent COVID-19. Sequencing input: peripheral blood. The V gene is TRBV5-6, the J gene TRBJ2-7; 7 bases map to TRBD1. The CDR3 loop reads CASSSRQGQQYF. DNA for the CDR3: TGTGCCAGCAGCTCGCGACAGGGACAGCAGTACTTC.